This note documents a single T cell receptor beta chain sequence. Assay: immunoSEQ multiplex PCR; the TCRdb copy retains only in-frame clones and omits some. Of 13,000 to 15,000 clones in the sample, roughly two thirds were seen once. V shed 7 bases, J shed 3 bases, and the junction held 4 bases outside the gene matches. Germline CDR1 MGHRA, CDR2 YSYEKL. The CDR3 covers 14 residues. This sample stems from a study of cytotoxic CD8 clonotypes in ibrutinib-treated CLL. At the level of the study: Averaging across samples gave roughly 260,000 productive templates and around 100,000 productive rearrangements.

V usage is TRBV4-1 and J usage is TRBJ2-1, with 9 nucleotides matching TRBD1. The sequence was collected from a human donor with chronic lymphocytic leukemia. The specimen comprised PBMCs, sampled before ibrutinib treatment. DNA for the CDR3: TGCGCCAGCACACGGGGACAGGGCTACAATGAGCAGTTCTTC. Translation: CASTRGQGYNEQFF.